This passage covers 20 T cell receptor beta chains from one sample sequenced in a study of shared clonotypes between healthy human individuals. Assay used: immunoSEQ multiplex PCR; TCRdb lists only in-frame clones, some missing. The sample records roughly 2.5 million clones, around 94% being singletons. Sample: naive CD4+ T cells sorted from blood. The subset: CD45RA+ positively selected. The receptor set was obtained from a young man in good health.

This rearrangement joins TRBV30 to TRBJ2-7; the match to TRBD1 covers 8 bases. V lost 7 bases to trimming and J lost 3 bases; unmatched junction nucleotides: 11. CDR1 and CDR2 from the germline V gene are GTSNPN and SVGIG (reference sequence). The CDR3 is 14 residues long. CDR3: CASGQGASFYEQYF. DNA of the CDR3: TGTGCCTCGGGTCAGGGGGCCTCCTTCTACGAGCAGTACTTC.

This clone was observed a handful of times. The rearrangement uses TRBV2 and TRBJ1-1; 9 bases agree with TRBD1. CDR1 is SNHLY and CDR2 is FYNNEI in the germline V gene. The CDR3 runs to 14 residues. V dropped 5 bases and J dropped 6; count of bases not matched to a gene: 7. CDR3 DNA sequence: TGTGCCAGCAGTTCCGGGACAGGGCTCGCTGAAGCTTTCTTT. This sequence encodes CASSSGTGLAEAFF.

This clone appeared once. This sample also contains other DNA sequences that code for the same CDR3. This chain links TRBV9 with TRBJ2-5; D gene unclear. With 2 bases removed from V and 0 bases from J, the gap between germline ends came to 5 bases. There are 13 residues in the CDR3. Germline V gene data show CDR1 as SGDLS and CDR2 as YYNGEE. For the CDR3, the DNA is TGTGCCAGCAGCGTTGGGTACCAAGAGACCCAGTACTTC. Translating gives CASSVGYQETQYF.

This clone was seen more than once but under ten times. The chain couples TRBV5-8 to TRBJ1-1; D is unresolved. The CDR3 extends over 13 amino acids. In germline, CDR1 is SGHTS, CDR2 YDEGEE. V shed 1 base and J shed 1 base, with 5 bases lying between them. The CDR3 region has the DNA TGTGCCAGCAGCTTGAGAGGGAACACTGAAGCTTTCTTT. It specifies CASSLRGNTEAFF.

This rearrangement joins TRBV12-5 to TRBJ2-1; the D gene is possibly TRBD2 (7 bases). The CDR3 extends over 13 amino acids. In germline, CDR1 is LGHNT, CDR2 FRNRAP. V lost 11 bases, J lost 2 bases, and 13 bases lay in between. The CDR3: CARGGGTYNEQFF. For the CDR3, the DNA is TGTGCTCGAGGGGGGGGGACCTACAATGAGCAGTTCTTC.

Note on this clone: The same CDR3 also results from other DNA sequences found in this sample. CDR3 sequence (DNA): TGTGCCAGCTCACCACTTGGGGGCCAAGAGACCCAGTACTTC. It translates to CASSPLGGQETQYF. The chain is built from TRBV18 and TRBJ2-5; TRBD1 or TRBD2 may be the D gene (5 bases each). CDR1 KGHSH and CDR2 LQKENI come from the germline V gene. V was cut by 1 base and J by 1 base, with 7 bases left in between. The CDR3 contains 14 residues.

This chain joins TRBV5-1 and TRBJ2-1, with 10 bases aligning to TRBD1. This CDR3 spans 13 amino acids. V shed 4 bases and J 7 bases; nucleotides not matched to a gene: 2. Germline loops: CDR1 SGHRS, CDR2 YFSETQ. CDR3: CASSGTGVNEQFF. CDR3 coding DNA: TGCGCCAGCAGCGGGACAGGGGTAAATGAGCAGTTCTTC.

This clone has only one observation. The rearrangement links TRBV18 to TRBJ2-3; no clear D. Germline loops: CDR1 KGHSH, CDR2 LQKENI. Trimming took 6 bases from V and 2 from J, leaving 12 bases between them. The CDR3 extends over 14 amino acids. The CDR3 here is CASSPQAYTDTQYF. The CDR3 DNA reads as TGTGCCAGCTCTCCTCAGGCCTACACAGATACGCAGTATTTT.

In DNA, the CDR3 is TGCGCCAGCAGCCAAGATCGGGCAGCGTCCAAAAACATTCAGTACTTC. It translates to CASSQDRAASKNIQYF. The chain is built from TRBV4-3 and TRBJ2-4; unclear D gene. The germline gives CDR1 LGHNA, CDR2 YSLEER. The ends were cut back, 0 bases at V and 2 bases at J, with 11 bases in the middle. CDR3 size: 16 residues.

This chain joins TRBV18 and TRBJ2-6, with D possibly matching TRBD2 (6 bases). V lost 2 bases to trimming and J lost 0 bases, with 11 bases between them. Germline CDR1 is KGHSH and CDR2 is LQKENI. The CDR3 runs to 17 residues. The CDR3 sequence is CASSPNTGGSGANVLTF. CDR3 sequence (DNA): TGTGCCAGCTCACCAAACACCGGGGGCTCTGGGGCCAACGTCCTGACTTTC.

The genes are TRBV11-2 and TRBJ2-2; D may match TRBD1 or TRBD2 (5 bases each). The CDR3 extends over 14 amino acids. Germline V gene lookup returns CDR1 SGHAT and CDR2 FQNNGV. V was trimmed by 5 bases and J by 6 bases, leaving 13 bases between them. CDR3 sequence (DNA): TGTGCCAGCAGCCTGAGAGGGGTCGCCGGGGAGCTGTTTTTT. Translation gives CASSLRGVAGELFF. Drawing the rest from reference TRBV11-2 and TRBJ2-2, the complete variable domain is EAGVAQSPRYKIIEKRQSVAFWCNPISGHATLYWYQQILGQGPKLLIQFQNNGVVDDSQLPKDRFSAERLKGVDSTLKIQPAKLEDSAVYLCASSLRGVAGELFFGEGSRLTVL.

The count of this clone is one. The chain links TRBV4-1 to TRBJ1-2; possibly TRBD1 for D (6 bases). From germline, CDR1 is MGHRA and CDR2 YSYEKL. Trimming left V 1 base short and J 2 bases short, with 14 bases between. CDR3 length: 16 residues. The CDR3 DNA follows: TGCGCCAGCAGCCAAGGCTCCGGGACAAAGAACTATGGCTACACCTTC. Translating gives CASSQGSGTKNYGYTF.

The V and J genes are TRBV27 and TRBJ1-4, with D possibly TRBD1 on 5 matching bases. The V gene lost 10 bases and the J gene lost 2 bases, with 14 bases spanning the gap. Germline V CDR1 and CDR2: MNHEY, SMNVEV (reference sequence). This CDR3 has 14 residues. The CDR3 is CATGFQGTNEKLFF. CDR3 nucleotides: TGTGCCACGGGTTTTCAGGGTACTAATGAAAAACTGTTTTTT.

The gene calls are TRBV19 and TRBJ2-4; D may be TRBD2 (6 bases). Germline-derived CDR1 and CDR2 are LNHDA and SQIVND (reference sequence). The CDR3 covers 16 residues. The ends were cut back, 2 bases at V and 0 bases at J, with 11 bases in the middle. Here the CDR3 reads CASSIKAGLAKNIQYF. CDR3 DNA sequence: TGTGCCAGTAGTATAAAAGCGGGCTTAGCCAAAAACATTCAGTACTTC.

About this clone: Other DNA sequences in this specimen translate into the identical CDR3. J is TRBJ1-1 and V is TRBV28; the D is unclear. Deletions cut 2 bases from V and 1 base from J, with 5 bases between. Germline V CDR1 and CDR2: MDHEN, SYDVKM. The CDR3 spans 13 residues. The CDR3 DNA is TGTGCCAGCAGTTTAATACAGAACACTGAAGCTTTCTTT. Translation gives CASSLIQNTEAFF.

This clone was counted a few times. V and J are TRBV30 and TRBJ2-3; D uncertain. The CDR3 contains 12 residues. From germline, CDR1 is GTSNPN and CDR2 SVGIG (reference sequence). With 2 bases removed from V and 0 bases from J, the gap between germline ends came to 3 bases. The CDR3 sequence: CAWSFSTDTQYF. In DNA form, the CDR3 reads TGTGCCTGGAGTTTTAGCACAGATACGCAGTATTTT.

The chain links TRBV6-5 to TRBJ1-5; TRBD1 is a possible D gene (5 bases). CDR3 length equals 15 residues. V was clipped by 8 bases and J by 6 bases, with 20 bases between them. Germline CDR1 reads MNHEY; CDR2 reads SVGAGI. In nucleotides, the CDR3 is TGTGCCAGCTCTCGCGGGGGGAAGTGGGGTCAGCCCCAGCATTTT. It is translated as CASSRGGKWGQPQHF.

A note on this clone: The junction and the germline gene differ at one end; a read error may be behind it. The sample contains more than one DNA sequence encoding this CDR3. The V call is TRBV6-5, the J call TRBJ1-1; TRBD1 matches 7 bases. Per the germline V gene, CDR1 is MNHEY and CDR2 is SVGAGI. This CDR3 region has 14 residues. The CDR3 here is CASSYSRDRVEAFF. CDR3 bases: TGTGCCAGCAGTTACTCGAGGGACAGAGTTGAAGCTTTCTTC.

This clone was detected only once. The chain combines TRBV7-9 with TRBJ2-7; 9 nucleotides agree with TRBD1. With 5 bases clipped from V and 2 bases from J, the junction kept 4 bases outside the gene matches. Germline CDR1 is SEHNR and CDR2 is FQNEAQ (reference sequence). This CDR3 spans 14 amino acids. As DNA, the CDR3 is TGTGCCAGCAGCACCGACAGGGGGGCCTACGAGCAGTACTTC. This sequence encodes CASSTDRGAYEQYF.

V usage is TRBV10-3 and J usage is TRBJ1-4; weak D call: TRBD1 (6 bases). The CDR3 is made up of 13 amino acids. V lost 6 bases to trimming and J lost 4 bases, with 9 bases between them. The germline gives CDR1 ENHRY, CDR2 SYGVKD. The DNA for the CDR3 is TGTGCCATCAGCCAGGGGCTTAATGAAAAACTGTTTTTT. It yields the protein CAISQGLNEKLFF.